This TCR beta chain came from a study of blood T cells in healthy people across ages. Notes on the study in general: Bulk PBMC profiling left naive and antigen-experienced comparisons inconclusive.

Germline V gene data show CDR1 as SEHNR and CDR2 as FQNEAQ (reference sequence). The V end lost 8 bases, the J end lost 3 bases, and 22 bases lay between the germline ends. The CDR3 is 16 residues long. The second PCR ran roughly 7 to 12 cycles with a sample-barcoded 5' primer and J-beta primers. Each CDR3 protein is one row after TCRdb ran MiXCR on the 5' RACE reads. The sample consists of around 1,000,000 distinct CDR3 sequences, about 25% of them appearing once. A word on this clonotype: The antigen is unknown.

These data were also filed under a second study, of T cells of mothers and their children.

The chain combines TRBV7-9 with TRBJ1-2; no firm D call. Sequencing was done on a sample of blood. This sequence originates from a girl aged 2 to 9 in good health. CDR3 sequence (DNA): TGTGCCAGCTCTACAACGGCAGCCACTTCCTACTATGGCTACACCTTC. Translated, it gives CASSTTAATSYYGYTF.